Listed below are T cell receptor beta chains from one sample, sequenced in a study of CD8 T cells in ankylosing spondylitis. TCRdb reprocessed the 5' RACE reads with MiXCR, giving one entry per CDR3 protein. The sample gives around 890,000 distinct CDR3 sequences, approximately 10% of which show up once; about 0.5% is in the top ten. The sequenced sample was blood, either unsorted or a sorted T cell fraction (not recorded which). The receptors shown here come from a male donor with ankylosing spondylitis. CDR3s include the opening cysteine and the closing phenylalanine or tryptophan. D genes are given only for firm matches. Size is omitted from some rows. Given values are once, few, many or a class for expanded clones.

j_gene	v_gene	d_gene	abundance	CDR3aa	CDR3nt
TRBJ1-2	TRBV20-1	-	-	CSARGAVAYGYTF	TGCAGTGCTAGAGGGGCGGTCGCCTATGGCTACACCTTC
TRBJ1-1	TRBV24-1	-	-	CATSDPAAGEGTEAFF	TGTGCCACCAGTGATCCCGCTGCAGGGGAGGGGACTGAAGCTTTCTTT
TRBJ1-4	TRBV27	-	few	CASRKKSLAAGGDEKLFF	TGTGCCAGCAGGAAGAAATCTCTCGCGGCGGGAGGTGACGAAAAACTGTTTTTT
TRBJ1-5	TRBV2	-	-	CAICSEPRDVGYNQPQHF	TGTGCCATCTGCTCCGAACCTAGAGACGTGGGGTACAATCAGCCCCAGCATTTT
TRBJ1-3	TRBV6-6	-	-	CASNSGFRNTIYF	TGTGCCAGCAATAGTGGGTTTAGAAACACCATATATTTT
TRBJ2-7	TRBV5-1	-	-	CASSTGLREQYF	TGCGCCAGCAGCACCGGCCTCCGCGAGCAGTACTTC
TRBJ2-1	TRBV12-3/TRBV12-4	TRBD2	many	CASSLRASGSSYNEQFF	TGTGCCAGCAGTTTAAGGGCTAGCGGGAGCTCCTACAATGAGCAGTTCTTC
TRBJ1-6	TRBV27	-	once	CASSATGPPRGSPLHF	TGTGCCAGCAGTGCCACGGGACCCCCACGTGGTTCACCCCTCCACTTT
TRBJ2-5	TRBV7-9	TRBD2	-	CASSSGLAGGHRETQYF	TGTGCCAGCAGCTCCGGACTAGCGGGGGGGCATCGAGAGACCCAGTACTTC
TRBJ1-1	TRBV20-1	-	few	CSASLGGSGKAFF	TGCAGTGCTTCCCTTGGGGGCAGCGGGAAAGCTTTCTTT
TRBJ2-7	TRBV18	-	-	CASSPRYYEQYF	TGTGCCAGCTCACCACGATATTACGAGCAGTACTTC
TRBJ2-1	TRBV11-1	TRBD2	few	CASSPPASGATSYNEQFF	TGTGCCAGCAGCCCACCGGCTAGCGGGGCGACCTCCTACAATGAGCAGTTCTTC
TRBJ2-7	TRBV6-2/TRBV6-3	TRBD2	-	CASTQGLAGHSYEQYF	TGTGCCAGCACCCAGGGACTAGCGGGCCACTCCTACGAGCAGTACTTC
TRBJ1-5	TRBV12-5	-	-	CASLHQGNQPQHF	TGTGCTAGTTTACATCAGGGCAATCAGCCCCAGCATTTT
TRBJ1-2	TRBV4-3	-	few	CASSQGREGGYTF	TGCGCCAGCAGCCAAGGGCGGGAGGGTGGCTACACCTTC
TRBJ1-2	TRBV5-5	-	-	CASSLRKTNYGYTF	TGTGCCAGCAGCTTGCGGAAGACAAACTATGGCTACACCTTC
TRBJ2-7	TRBV6-2/TRBV6-3	-	-	CASSYDAYSYEQYF	TGTGCCAGCAGTTACGATGCATACTCCTACGAGCAGTACTTC
TRBJ2-3	TRBV28	TRBD2	-	CASSFGGGALRDTQYF	TGTGCCAGCAGTTTCGGCGGGGGAGCCCTACGGGATACGCAGTATTTT
TRBJ1-4	TRBV19	-	-	CASSVPGRPKGEKLFF	TGTGCCAGTAGCGTTCCGGGACGCCCCAAGGGTGAAAAACTGTTTTTT
TRBJ1-5	TRBV6-1	-	many	CASSELGKDQPQHF	TGTGCCAGCAGTGAATTGGGGAAGGATCAGCCCCAGCATTTT
TRBJ1-2	TRBV5-1	TRBD1	-	CASSFGTGEYGYTF	TGCGCCAGCAGCTTCGGGACAGGGGAGTATGGCTACACCTTC
TRBJ2-1	TRBV9	-	many	CASSAQSYNEQFF	TGTGCCAGCAGCGCCCAGTCCTACAATGAGCAGTTCTTC
TRBJ2-7	TRBV5-1	-	once	CASSFASLYEQYF	TGCGCCAGCAGCTTCGCAAGCCTTTACGAGCAGTACTTC
TRBJ2-2	TRBV20-1	TRBD2	few	CSATSGGYTGELFF	TGCAGTGCTACTAGCGGGGGATACACCGGGGAGCTGTTTTTT
TRBJ2-7	TRBV20-1	-	few	CSAVQRNAGFNEQYF	TGCAGTGCTGTGCAGAGGAATGCAGGGTTCAACGAGCAGTACTTC
TRBJ2-7	TRBV20-1	-	few	CSARVARRGQYF	TGCAGTGCTAGAGTGGCGAGGAGGGGACAGTACTTC
TRBJ2-1	TRBV20-1	-	-	CSARREYEQFF	TGCAGTGCTAGAAGGGAATATGAGCAGTTCTTC
TRBJ1-2	TRBV5-5	-	few	CASSWGPGANYGYTF	TGTGCCAGCAGCTGGGGGCCGGGGGCGAACTATGGCTACACCTTC
TRBJ2-2	TRBV20-1	-	many	CSASGNTGELFF	TGCAGTGCTAGTGGGAACACCGGGGAGCTGTTTTTT
TRBJ1-4	TRBV12-3/TRBV12-4	-	-	CASSLRSGWPNEKLFF	TGTGCCAGCAGTTTAAGGAGTGGATGGCCTAATGAAAAACTGTTTTTT
TRBJ2-2	TRBV5-1	-	many	CASSLEVTAEGELFF	TGCGCCAGCAGCTTGGAGGTGACAGCCGAGGGGGAGCTGTTTTTT
TRBJ2-7	TRBV20-1	-	many	CSARDSGSFYEQYF	TGCAGTGCTAGGGACTCTGGGTCCTTCTACGAGCAGTACTTC
TRBJ2-2	TRBV11-3	TRBD1	-	CASSQRTGPLNTGELFF	TGTGCCAGCAGCCAACGGACAGGCCCTCTGAACACCGGGGAGCTGTTTTTT
TRBJ2-7	TRBV7-2	-	many	CASSPIAGDGSEQYF	TGTGCCAGCAGCCCAATAGCCGGTGATGGGAGCGAGCAGTACTTC
TRBJ2-7	TRBV6-1	-	-	CASSEANRDYEQYF	TGTGCCAGCAGTGAAGCCAACAGGGACTACGAGCAGTACTTC
TRBJ2-7	TRBV5-8	TRBD1	-	CASSFGGDRSYF	TGTGCCAGCAGCTTTGGTGGGGACAGGTCTTACTTC
TRBJ1-1	TRBV6-6	-	few	CASSDQIFLEAFF	TGTGCCAGCAGTGACCAGATTTTTCTGGAAGCTTTCTTT
TRBJ2-7	TRBV29-1	TRBD1	many	CSVSGTGLGEQYF	TGCAGCGTCTCCGGGACAGGTCTAGGCGAGCAGTACTTC
TRBJ2-7	TRBV28	TRBD2	many	CASSLRDYNF	TGTGCCAGCAGTTTGAGGGACTATAACTTC
TRBJ2-7	TRBV19	TRBD1	few	CASSTRQGTYEQYF	TGTGCCAGTAGTACCAGACAGGGTACCTACGAGCAGTACTTC
TRBJ1-1	TRBV18	TRBD1	-	CASSPMTGRYTEAFF	TGTGCCAGCTCACCTATGACAGGGAGGTACACTGAAGCTTTCTTT
TRBJ2-3	TRBV4-2	TRBD2	-	CASSQDMAGGRDTQYF	TGTGCCAGCAGCCAAGATATGGCGGGGGGGAGGGATACGCAGTATTTT
TRBJ2-3	TRBV20-1	TRBD2	many	CSAEGGGASTDTQYF	TGCAGTGCCGAGGGCGGGGGGGCCTCCACAGATACGCAGTATTTT
TRBJ2-3	TRBV7-2	-	few	CASSSKRAYTDTQYF	TGTGCCAGCAGCTCTAAGCGGGCCTACACAGATACGCAGTATTTT
TRBJ2-7	TRBV5-5	-	-	CASSFVLRLYEQYF	TGTGCCAGCAGCTTTGTACTCAGGTTGTACGAGCAGTACTTC
TRBJ1-5	TRBV29-1	-	many	CSVVGDTDQPQHF	TGCAGCGTTGTGGGGGACACCGATCAGCCCCAGCATTTT
TRBJ1-1	TRBV29-1	-	many	CSVRALYLNTEAFF	TGCAGCGTCCGGGCGCTCTACCTGAACACTGAAGCTTTCTTT
TRBJ1-6	TRBV14	-	-	CASSHLEINSPLHF	TGTGCCAGCAGCCATTTAGAGATTAATTCACCCCTCCACTTT
TRBJ2-7	TRBV7-2	TRBD1	-	CASSPQTGNEQYF	TGTGCCAGCAGCCCTCAGACAGGGAACGAGCAGTACTTC
TRBJ1-6	TRBV5-1	-	many	CASSLGQINNSPLHF	TGCGCCAGCAGCTTGGGACAGATCAATAATTCACCCCTCCACTTT